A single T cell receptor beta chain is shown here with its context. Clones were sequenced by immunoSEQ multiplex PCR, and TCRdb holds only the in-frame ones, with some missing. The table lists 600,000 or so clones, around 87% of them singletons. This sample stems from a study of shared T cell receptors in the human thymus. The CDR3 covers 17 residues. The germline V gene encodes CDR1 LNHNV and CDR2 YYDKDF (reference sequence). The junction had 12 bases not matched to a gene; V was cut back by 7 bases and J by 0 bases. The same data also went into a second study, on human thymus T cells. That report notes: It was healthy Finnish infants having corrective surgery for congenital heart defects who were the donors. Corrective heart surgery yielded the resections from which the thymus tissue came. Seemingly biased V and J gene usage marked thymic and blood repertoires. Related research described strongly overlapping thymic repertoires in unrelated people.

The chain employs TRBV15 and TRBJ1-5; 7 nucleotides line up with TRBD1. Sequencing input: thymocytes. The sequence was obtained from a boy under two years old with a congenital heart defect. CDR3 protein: CATNNRGKDHSNQPQHF. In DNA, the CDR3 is TGTGCCACCAACAACAGGGGAAAGGATCATAGCAATCAGCCCCAGCATTTT.